The present T cell receptor (beta chain) was sequenced within a study of blood T cells in healthy people across ages. This clonotype was recorded a few times. Its antigen is unidentified. A much larger clonotype is one base distant, so this may be a read error. The CDR3 totals 14 residues. Germline CDR1 reads DFQATT; CDR2 reads SNEGSKA (reference sequence). It was with a sample-barcoded 5' primer and a J-beta primer mix that a second PCR of roughly 7 to 12 cycles was run. TCRdb re-called the 5' RACE reads through MiXCR, storing one row per CDR3 protein. This repertoire shows 1,800,000 or so distinct CDR3 sequences, approximately 40% found once; its top ten account for roughly 23%. Overall study findings and caveats: TCR beta diversity per million T cells fell roughly linearly with age.

This receptor was identified in a human donor in good health. The chain employs TRBV20-1 and TRBJ1-5; TRBD1 might be the D (5 bases). Sequenced sample: blood. The CDR3 DNA sequence: TGCAGTGCTACAGGGACGTCGCTTAATCGGCCCCAGCATTTT. Translating gives CSATGTSLNRPQHF.